The rows below give T cell receptor beta chains drawn from one sample of a study of glioma-infiltrating T cells after dendritic cell vaccination. Data came from immunoSEQ multiplex PCR; TCRdb stores just in-frame clones and leaves some out. This sample has under 130,000 clones; more than 80% occur once, and the top ten carry 9.5% to 15%. Sequences were derived from blood, sampled before dendritic cell vaccination. The receptors come from a human donor with glioblastoma. Each CDR3 is given with its conserved first and last residue. A D gene is named only where the DNA matches it firmly. Expanded clones get a size class; other rows say once, few or many, or leave the size out.

abundance: NA
d_gene: NA
j_gene: TRBJ1-1
v_gene: TRBV6-6
CDR3aa: CASSPRTGNTEAFF
CDR3nt: TGTGCCAGCAGTCCACGCACAGGGAACACTGAAGCTTTCTTT

abundance: many
d_gene: NA
j_gene: TRBJ1-1
v_gene: TRBV11-3
CDR3aa: CASTRTVSGTEAFF
CDR3nt: TGTGCCAGCACCCGGACTGTTTCGGGCACTGAAGCTTTCTTT

abundance: NA
d_gene: NA
j_gene: TRBJ1-1
v_gene: TRBV7-2
CDR3aa: CASSLVPFLGAGNTEAFF
CDR3nt: TGTGCCAGCAGCTTAGTTCCGTTTTTGGGGGCTGGAAACACTGAAGCTTTCTTT

abundance: NA
d_gene: TRBD1
j_gene: TRBJ2-1
v_gene: TRBV29-1
CDR3aa: CSVGTGGYNEQFF
CDR3nt: TGCAGCGTCGGGACAGGGGGCTACAATGAGCAGTTCTTC

abundance: NA
d_gene: TRBD1
j_gene: TRBJ2-3
v_gene: TRBV18
CDR3aa: CASSPTGVTDTQYF
CDR3nt: TGTGCCAGCTCACCGACAGGGGTCACAGATACGCAGTATTTT

abundance: NA
d_gene: NA
j_gene: TRBJ2-3
v_gene: TRBV15
CDR3aa: CATSSSGAFADTQYF
CDR3nt: TGTGCCACCAGCAGCTCAGGGGCTTTCGCAGATACGCAGTATTTT

abundance: NA
d_gene: NA
j_gene: TRBJ2-2
v_gene: TRBV7-3
CDR3aa: CASSSNRGGTGELFF
CDR3nt: TGTGCCAGCAGCTCCAACAGGGGAGGCACCGGGGAGCTGTTTTTT

abundance: NA
d_gene: NA
j_gene: TRBJ1-2
v_gene: TRBV5-1
CDR3aa: CASSLSGSYYGYTF
CDR3nt: TGCGCCAGCAGCTTATCAGGGTCGTACTATGGCTACACCTTC

abundance: NA
d_gene: NA
j_gene: TRBJ1-5
v_gene: TRBV27
CDR3aa: CAYQMGGLLYQPQHF
CDR3nt: TGTGCCTACCAAATGGGGGGTTTGCTGTATCAGCCCCAGCATTTT

abundance: NA
d_gene: TRBD1
j_gene: TRBJ2-3
v_gene: TRBV30
CDR3aa: CAWSEDRVGTDTQYF
CDR3nt: TGTGCCTGGAGTGAGGACAGGGTAGGCACAGATACGCAGTATTTT

abundance: few
d_gene: TRBD2
j_gene: TRBJ2-7
v_gene: TRBV4-1
CDR3aa: CASSRPKMGLAGGISSYEQYF
CDR3nt: TGCGCCAGCAGCCGACCAAAGATGGGACTAGCGGGGGGGATAAGCTCCTACGAGCAGTACTTC

abundance: NA
d_gene: NA
j_gene: TRBJ2-7
v_gene: TRBV30
CDR3aa: CAWSELSSYEQYF
CDR3nt: TGTGCCTGGAGTGAACTTAGCTCCTACGAGCAGTACTTC

abundance: NA
d_gene: TRBD1
j_gene: TRBJ2-5
v_gene: TRBV30
CDR3aa: CAWSALSTGWEETQYF
CDR3nt: TGTGCCTGGAGTGCCCTATCGACAGGGTGGGAAGAGACCCAGTACTTC

abundance: NA
d_gene: TRBD2
j_gene: TRBJ2-7
v_gene: TRBV19
CDR3aa: CASKREGAEQYF
CDR3nt: TGTGCCAGTAAGCGGGAGGGTGCCGAGCAGTACTTC

abundance: NA
d_gene: NA
j_gene: TRBJ2-3
v_gene: TRBV7-8
CDR3aa: CASRWLLRADTQYF
CDR3nt: TGTGCCAGCAGATGGCTCCTTCGGGCAGATACGCAGTATTTT

abundance: NA
d_gene: TRBD1
j_gene: TRBJ2-2
v_gene: TRBV6-5
CDR3aa: CATRGRPNTGELFF
CDR3nt: TGTGCCACCAGGGGGAGACCGAACACCGGGGAGCTGTTTTTT

abundance: NA
d_gene: NA
j_gene: TRBJ1-4
v_gene: TRBV5-1
CDR3aa: CASSKTGSLEEKLFF
CDR3nt: TGCGCCAGCAGCAAAACAGGATCCCTTGAAGAAAAACTGTTTTTT

abundance: NA
d_gene: NA
j_gene: TRBJ2-5
v_gene: TRBV6-1
CDR3aa: CASSVLSRGETQYF
CDR3nt: TGTGCCAGCAGTGTACTTAGCAGGGGAGAGACCCAGTACTTC

abundance: few
d_gene: TRBD1
j_gene: TRBJ1-2
v_gene: TRBV29-1
CDR3aa: CSVDSRGAQYGYTF
CDR3nt: TGCAGCGTTGACAGCAGGGGGGCTCAGTATGGCTACACCTTC

abundance: NA
d_gene: NA
j_gene: TRBJ1-4
v_gene: TRBV7-7
CDR3aa: CASSPGGAPNEKLFF
CDR3nt: TGTGCTAGCAGCCCGGGGGGGGCGCCCAATGAAAAACTGTTTTTT

abundance: NA
d_gene: TRBD1
j_gene: TRBJ2-5
v_gene: TRBV4-1
CDR3aa: CASSQVRTGSRETQYF
CDR3nt: TGCGCCAGCAGCCAAGTCCGGACAGGGTCGCGAGAGACCCAGTACTTC

abundance: NA
d_gene: NA
j_gene: TRBJ1-2
v_gene: TRBV9
CDR3aa: CASRGGAYTF
CDR3nt: TGTGCCAGCAGGGGGGGAGCCTACACCTTC

abundance: NA
d_gene: TRBD1
j_gene: TRBJ2-7
v_gene: TRBV5-6
CDR3aa: CASSFPDRGLISRSYEQYF
CDR3nt: TGTGCCAGCAGCTTTCCGGACAGGGGGCTCATTTCAAGGTCTTACGAGCAGTACTTC

abundance: NA
d_gene: TRBD1
j_gene: TRBJ2-1
v_gene: TRBV4-2
CDR3aa: CASSGTGGTLSEQFF
CDR3nt: TGTGCCAGCAGCGGGACAGGGGGGACACTAAGTGAGCAGTTCTTC

abundance: NA
d_gene: TRBD1
j_gene: TRBJ2-1
v_gene: TRBV5-1
CDR3aa: CASSIPGQGVNEQFF
CDR3nt: TGCGCCAGCAGCATACCGGGACAGGGGGTAAATGAGCAGTTCTTC

abundance: NA
d_gene: TRBD1
j_gene: TRBJ1-1
v_gene: TRBV5-1
CDR3aa: CASSLETGGGETEAFF
CDR3nt: TGCGCCAGCAGCTTGGAAACAGGGGGTGGAGAAACTGAAGCTTTCTTT

abundance: few
d_gene: NA
j_gene: TRBJ1-5
v_gene: TRBV19
CDR3aa: CASSIDLVGRDDQPQHF
CDR3nt: TGTGCCAGTAGTATAGATCTAGTAGGGAGGGACGATCAGCCCCAGCATTTT

abundance: NA
d_gene: TRBD1
j_gene: TRBJ2-7
v_gene: TRBV5-1
CDR3aa: CASSFTQGAYEQYF
CDR3nt: TGCGCCAGCAGCTTCACCCAGGGGGCCTACGAGCAGTACTTC

abundance: NA
d_gene: NA
j_gene: TRBJ2-5
v_gene: TRBV19
CDR3aa: CASSPPGGQETQYF
CDR3nt: TGTGCCAGTAGCCCTCCCGGGGGTCAAGAGACCCAGTACTTC

abundance: NA
d_gene: NA
j_gene: TRBJ2-1
v_gene: TRBV15
CDR3aa: CATSRDKTWDEQFF
CDR3nt: TGTGCCACCAGCAGAGACAAGACTTGGGATGAGCAGTTCTTC

abundance: NA
d_gene: NA
j_gene: TRBJ2-1
v_gene: TRBV11-2
CDR3aa: CASSLRLRSDEQFF
CDR3nt: TGTGCCAGCAGCTTAAGGCTGCGGAGCGATGAGCAGTTCTTC

abundance: NA
d_gene: NA
j_gene: TRBJ1-5
v_gene: TRBV19
CDR3aa: CASSIREISNQPQHF
CDR3nt: TGTGCCAGTAGTATCAGGGAAATTAGCAATCAGCCCCAGCATTTT

abundance: NA
d_gene: NA
j_gene: TRBJ2-2
v_gene: TRBV5-1
CDR3aa: CASSLAGRSVANTGELFF
CDR3nt: TGCGCCAGCAGCTTGGCAGGGCGGTCCGTCGCGAACACCGGGGAGCTGTTTTTT

abundance: NA
d_gene: NA
j_gene: TRBJ2-1
v_gene: TRBV30
CDR3aa: CAWSNGATGNEQFF
CDR3nt: TGTGCCTGGAGCAACGGCGCGACCGGGAATGAGCAGTTCTTC

abundance: NA
d_gene: TRBD1
j_gene: TRBJ2-7
v_gene: TRBV7-9
CDR3aa: CASSFGGTGPHEQYF
CDR3nt: TGTGCCAGCAGCTTTGGTGGGACAGGGCCCCACGAGCAGTACTTC

abundance: NA
d_gene: NA
j_gene: TRBJ1-3
v_gene: TRBV25-1
CDR3aa: CASTEGVGASGNTIYF
CDR3nt: TGTGCCAGCACCGAGGGTGTCGGAGCCTCTGGAAACACCATATATTTT

abundance: NA
d_gene: NA
j_gene: TRBJ2-7
v_gene: TRBV5-1
CDR3aa: CASSLSSGLRSEQYF
CDR3nt: TGCGCCAGCAGCTTGTCATCGGGACTGAGAAGCGAGCAGTACTTC

abundance: NA
d_gene: NA
j_gene: TRBJ1-5
v_gene: TRBV6-1
CDR3aa: CASSPWKGSNQPQHF
CDR3nt: TGTGCCAGCAGTCCCTGGAAGGGGAGCAATCAGCCCCAGCATTTT

abundance: NA
d_gene: TRBD1
j_gene: TRBJ2-4
v_gene: TRBV2
CDR3aa: CASRGDRGYF
CDR3nt: TGTGCCAGCAGGGGGGACAGGGGGTACTTC

abundance: NA
d_gene: NA
j_gene: TRBJ1-5
v_gene: TRBV4-2
CDR3aa: CASSQDARVNQPQHF
CDR3nt: TGTGCCAGCAGCCAAGATGCCAGGGTGAATCAGCCCCAGCATTTT

abundance: NA
d_gene: TRBD1
j_gene: TRBJ1-2
v_gene: TRBV29-1
CDR3aa: CSVEEGHRGLVYGYTF
CDR3nt: TGCAGCGTTGAAGAAGGGCACAGGGGGCTAGTCTATGGCTACACCTTC

abundance: few
d_gene: TRBD1
j_gene: TRBJ2-6
v_gene: TRBV19
CDR3aa: CASRDRLSSGANVLTF
CDR3nt: TGTGCCAGCCGGGACAGGCTCTCCTCTGGGGCCAACGTCCTGACTTTC

abundance: NA
d_gene: TRBD1
j_gene: TRBJ2-7
v_gene: TRBV2
CDR3aa: CASSEAGQGYYEQYF
CDR3nt: TGTGCCAGCAGTGAAGCGGGACAGGGTTACTACGAGCAGTACTTC

abundance: many
d_gene: NA
j_gene: TRBJ1-1
v_gene: TRBV7-3
CDR3aa: CASSLGAVNTEAFF
CDR3nt: TGTGCCAGCAGCTTAGGAGCAGTGAACACTGAAGCTTTCTTT

abundance: NA
d_gene: TRBD2
j_gene: TRBJ2-3
v_gene: TRBV5-3
CDR3aa: CARSLGKTGGTGDTQYF
CDR3nt: TGTGCCAGAAGCTTGGGTAAGACGGGGGGAACTGGAGATACGCAGTATTTT

abundance: once
d_gene: TRBD2
j_gene: TRBJ2-3
v_gene: TRBV6-1
CDR3aa: CASGRGAGEGDTQYF
CDR3nt: TGTGCCAGCGGTCGGGGAGCGGGGGAGGGAGATACGCAGTATTTT

abundance: NA
d_gene: TRBD2
j_gene: TRBJ2-2
v_gene: TRBV2
CDR3aa: CASSPGLAGLANTGELFF
CDR3nt: TGTGCCAGCAGCCCGGGACTAGCGGGTCTCGCGAACACCGGGGAGCTGTTTTTT

abundance: NA
d_gene: NA
j_gene: TRBJ2-7
v_gene: TRBV25-1
CDR3aa: CASNSGLDYEQYF
CDR3nt: TGTGCCAGCAATTCGGGTCTCGACTACGAGCAGTACTTC

abundance: NA
d_gene: NA
j_gene: TRBJ1-5
v_gene: TRBV6-5
CDR3aa: CASSRETNQPQHF
CDR3nt: TGCGCCAGCAGTCGGGAGACAAATCAGCCCCAGCATTTT

abundance: NA
d_gene: NA
j_gene: TRBJ2-7
v_gene: TRBV5-1
CDR3aa: CASSFGEEQYF
CDR3nt: TGCGCCAGCAGTTTTGGGGAGGAGCAGTACTTC

abundance: NA
d_gene: TRBD1
j_gene: TRBJ2-1
v_gene: TRBV6-1
CDR3aa: CASSGWGQGADNEQFF
CDR3nt: TGTGCCAGCAGTGGATGGGGACAGGGGGCGGACAATGAGCAGTTCTTC

abundance: few
d_gene: TRBD2
j_gene: TRBJ2-3
v_gene: TRBV6-4
CDR3aa: CASSETSGGADTQYF
CDR3nt: TGTGCCAGCAGCGAGACTAGCGGGGGGGCAGATACGCAGTATTTT

abundance: NA
d_gene: TRBD1
j_gene: TRBJ1-2
v_gene: TRBV6-5
CDR3aa: CASSYSETGAFYGYTF
CDR3nt: TGTGCCAGCAGTTACTCAGAAACAGGGGCCTTCTATGGCTACACCTTC

abundance: once
d_gene: TRBD2
j_gene: TRBJ2-3
v_gene: TRBV5-4
CDR3aa: CASSQGLAGGPLPDTQYF
CDR3nt: TGTGCCAGCAGCCAAGGACTAGCGGGGGGGCCGCTGCCAGATACGCAGTATTTT